This T cell receptor beta chain stems from a study of control samples from healthy donors and cancer patients. This clone has just a few counts. V was trimmed by 0 bases and J by 7 bases, leaving 16 bases between them. The CDR3 contains 16 residues. Germline CDR1 reads MNHEY; CDR2 reads SMNVEV (reference sequence). The method was immunoSEQ multiplex PCR; TCRdb's version includes in-frame clones alone and lacks a portion of them. The data show 95,000 to 100,000 clones, roughly 78% seen once. The chain employs TRBV27 and TRBJ1-3; D is uncertain. Sequencing was carried out using blood. The TCR was taken from a man between 60 and 75 years old in good health. CDR3 nucleotide sequence: TGTGCCAGCAGTTTATCACTCTCGGCAGTTCGGAACACCATATATTTT. Translating it yields CASSLSLSAVRNTIYF.